This T cell receptor beta chain was recovered during a study of blood T cells in healthy people across ages. Whole-study results and caveats: Expanded clonotype changes were possibly confounded by unknown donor CMV status. TCR beta diversity correlated strongly with naive T cell percentage.

Each donor gave roughly 9.2 milliliters of peripheral blood. Next came a second PCR, run for about 7 to 12 cycles, which used a sample-barcoded 5' primer along with a J-beta primer mix. There were at least 3 million CDR3-containing paired-end reads obtained from each sample. In TCRdb, the 5' RACE reads were re-called with MiXCR into one record per CDR3 protein. This table holds about 1.5 million distinct CDR3 sequences, 35% to 45% found once. In regard to this clonotype: Its antigen is not identified.

Per germline, CDR1 SGHTA and CDR2 FQGNSA. The V and J ends lost 1 base and 10 bases respectively, with 22 bases between them. CDR3 length: 16 residues. The gene calls are TRBV7-2 and TRBJ1-1; D ambiguous. Sequenced input: blood. This clonotype was obtained from a woman aged 18-35 years in good health. CDR3 in DNA: TGTGCCAGCAGCTTAGATTATGGTTTGGACTCCGACGGAGCTTTCTTT. Translating gives CASSLDYGLDSDGAFF.